The present T cell receptor (beta chain) was sequenced within a study of identical twins. A word on this clonotype: The antigen remains undetermined.

Trimming shortened V by 8 bases and J by 7 bases, and 15 bases separated the two germline ends. The germline V gene has CDR1 SNHLY and CDR2 FYNNEI. The length of the CDR3 is 13 residues. TCRdb re-analysed the 5' RACE reads in MiXCR, keeping a single row per CDR3 protein. This table holds a few hundred thousand distinct CDR3 sequences, roughly an eighth found once. Broader study findings: Carriage of fewer insertions was seen in abundant cord blood beta clonotypes, whereas memory repertoires showed none.

These records were also assigned to another study, of yellow fever vaccine responses in identical twins. That paper adds: Twins showed a vaccine T cell response that reportedly seemed partly convergent, partly personalized.

The chain combines TRBV2 with TRBJ2-1; D gene unclear. The TCR sequence derives from a woman aged 18 to 35 in good health. Input material: CD4+ T cells sorted from blood. The DNA of the CDR3 is TGTGCCAGCCCAGAATCCCCCAGAAATGAGCAGTTCTTC. Its translation: CASPESPRNEQFF.